The clone carrying this T cell receptor beta chain was counted once. The antigen is undetermined. This record belongs to a study of cytomegalovirus exposure and HLA in healthy donors. Separate from the approximately 670-subject first cohort, the approximately 120-subject validation cohort was the one that the donors belonged to. This table comes from immunoSEQ multiplex PCR, and its TCRdb copy is limited to in-frame clones, with some not included. The data show 90,000 to 150,000 clones, 70% to 90% seen once. Study-wide results and caveats: Many donors carried some public TCRs, although rarity characterized most TCR sequences. It was found in a later analysis that first-cohort TCR clusters tended to co-occur in the 100 to 150 validation repertoires. In vitro checks showed that a few CMV-associated chains really do target CMV antigens.

The receptor's source is a man aged 18 to 30 in good health and CMV-seropositive. Sequenced input: PBMCs.

CDR3 in DNA: TGCGCCAGCAGCCAAGATATCAGGGGGAGCACTGAAGCTTTCTTT. Its protein product is CASSQDIRGSTEAFF. The chain links TRBV4-1 to TRBJ1-1, with 7 bases identical to TRBD1. The CDR3 has 15 amino acids. The trim removed 0 bases at V and 4 bases at J, leaving 5 bases unmatched. Germline CDR1 and CDR2: MGHRA and YSYEKL.